The 29 T cell receptor beta chains listed next were all sequenced from one sample in a study of CD8+ T cells in alopecia areata. In each case, RNA was isolated and then reverse transcribed into cDNA as the sequencing template. Libraries were prepared by immunoSEQ multiplex PCR; TCRdb keeps only in-frame clonotypes and omits some of them. The table records about 150,000 clones, around 87% of them present only once. The sequenced sample was CD8+ T cells sorted from blood, obtained at week 0. The source of these receptors is a human donor with alopecia areata.

CDR3 in amino acids: CASSHGQNTEAFF. The CDR3 DNA sequence: TGTGCCAGCAGCCACGGACAGAACACTGAAGCTTTCTTT. J is TRBJ1-1 and V is TRBV7-6; perhaps TRBD1 as D (5 bases). CDR1 and CDR2 from the germline V gene are SGHVS and FNYEAQ. There are 13 residues in the CDR3. V shed 5 bases and J shed 1 base, with 8 bases lying between them.

This chain connects TRBV5-1 to TRBJ1-2, with 8 nucleotides matching TRBD1. The CDR3 runs 14 residues. The germline gives CDR1 SGHRS, CDR2 YFSETQ. With 4 bases clipped from V and 8 bases from J, the junction kept 10 bases outside the gene matches. In nucleotides, the CDR3 is TGCGCCAGCAGCCCCGGACAGGGTTACGAGGGCTACACCTTC. This gives the protein CASSPGQGYEGYTF. Supplemented by reference TRBV5-1 and TRBJ1-2, the full variable domain reads KAGVTQTPRYLIKTRGQQVTLSCSPISGHRSVSWYQQTPGQGLQFLFEYFSETQRNKGNFPGRFSGRQFSNSRSEMNVSTLELGDSALYLCASSPGQGYEGYTFGSGTRLTVV.

This clone was recorded a few times. The chain joins TRBV29-1 to TRBJ2-1; 9 bases are shared with TRBD2. This CDR3 region has 15 residues. Germline V gives CDR1 SQVTM, CDR2 ANQGSEA. V lost 6 bases and J lost 0; bases outside the gene matches: 6. The CDR3 sequence is CSVLAGDSSYNEQFF. The CDR3 nucleotides are TGCAGCGTATTAGCGGGAGACAGCTCCTACAATGAGCAGTTCTTC.

V and J are TRBV13 and TRBJ2-7; perhaps TRBD2 as D (6 bases). The V gene lost 3 bases and the J gene lost 7 bases, with 16 bases spanning the gap. The CDR3 spans 14 residues. Per the germline V gene, CDR1 is PRHDT and CDR2 is FYEKMQ (reference sequence). DNA of the CDR3: TGTGCCAGCAGCTTTGGACGGATCGGGGGAGAGCAGTACTTC. Translating gives CASSFGRIGGEQYF. Supplemented by reference TRBV13 and TRBJ2-7, the full variable domain reads AAGVIQSPRHLIKEKRETATLKCYPIPRHDTVYWYQQGPGQDPQFLISFYEKMQSDKGSIPDRFSAQQFSDYHSELNMSSLELGDSALYFCASSFGRIGGEQYFGPGTRLTVT.

This chain uses TRBV5-5 with TRBJ2-7, with D tentatively TRBD2 (6 bases). With 4 bases removed from V and 0 bases from J, the gap between germline ends came to 14 bases. Germline CDR1 is SGHKS and CDR2 is YYEKEE (reference sequence). The CDR3 loop spans 15 amino acids. The DNA of the CDR3 is TGTGCCAGCAGCCCTGGGACTGGGAGCTCCTACGAGCAGTACTTC. This gives the protein CASSPGTGSSYEQYF.

This clone has only a few counts. V usage is TRBV12-5 and J usage is TRBJ2-1; TRBD2 matches at 8 bases. The CDR3 spans 13 residues. The ends lost 2 bases at V and 15 bases at J; junction bases unmatched: 9. Germline assignment: CDR1 LGHNT and CDR2 FRNRAP. Here the CDR3 reads CASGLISSGSRFF. The CDR3 coding sequence is TGTGCTAGTGGTTTGATTTCCAGCGGGAGTCGGTTCTTC.

The J gene is TRBJ1-1, the V gene TRBV4-1; maybe TRBD1 (6 bases). From germline, CDR1 is MGHRA and CDR2 YSYEKL. Trimming shortened V by 0 bases and J by 2 bases, and 19 bases separated the two germline ends. The CDR3 is 18 residues long. The CDR3 bases are TGCGCCAGCAGCCAAGAGTCCACAGGGTGGATAGAAAACACTGAAGCTTTCTTT. Translation gives CASSQESTGWIENTEAFF.

The J gene is TRBJ1-1, the V gene TRBV2, with no clear D. Trimming left V 10 bases short and J 0 bases short, with 6 bases between. The CDR3 runs to 11 residues. Per the germline V gene, CDR1 is SNHLY and CDR2 is FYNNEI. CDR3 region: CAIPVNTEAFF. CDR3 bases: TGTGCCATCCCGGTGAACACTGAAGCTTTCTTT.

In its sample, this clone was seen once. The V and J genes are TRBV6-5 and TRBJ1-1; D call uncertain. The germline gives CDR1 MNHEY, CDR2 SVGAGI. This CDR3 region has 13 residues. Trimming removed 4 bases from V and 1 base from J, with 7 bases in between. This chain's CDR3 is CASSSEGNTEAFF. The DNA for the CDR3 is TGTGCCAGCAGTTCCGAAGGGAACACTGAAGCTTTCTTT.

This chain connects TRBV5-1 to TRBJ2-1; 10 nucleotides match TRBD2. This CDR3 comprises 15 residues. The germline CDR1 and CDR2 sequences are SGHRS and YFSETQ. J gave up 6 bases and V 4 bases, and 7 bases lay outside the gene matches. In DNA, the CDR3 is TGCGCCAGCAGCCAAGCGGGGGGGCCCTTCAATGAGCAGTTCTTC. The encoded protein is CASSQAGGPFNEQFF.

Here the CDR3 DNA reads TGTGCCAGCAGCCTTTCGGGACACCGAAACACCATATATTTT. This encodes CASSLSGHRNTIYF. The rearrangement uses TRBV5-6 and TRBJ1-3, with D perhaps TRBD1 (6 bases). The germline V and J ends were trimmed by 4 bases and 5 bases, with 13 bases remaining between them. There are 14 residues in the CDR3. Per the germline V gene, CDR1 is SGHDT and CDR2 is YYEEEE.

The genes are TRBV2 and TRBJ1-5, with D possibly matching TRBD1 (6 bases). CDR3 size: 15 residues. V was clipped by 8 bases and J by 0 bases, with 14 bases between them. CDR1 and CDR2 (germline): SNHLY, FYNNEI. The chain's CDR3 is CASELEQGSNQPQHF. The CDR3 nucleotides are TGTGCCAGCGAATTGGAACAGGGTAGCAATCAGCCCCAGCATTTT.

The chain combines TRBV7-9 with TRBJ2-1, with unresolved D. The CDR3 is 12 residues long. The V gene lost 7 bases and the J gene lost 9 bases, with 13 bases spanning the gap. CDR1 and CDR2 from the germline V gene are SEHNR and FQNEAQ (reference sequence). CDR3 DNA sequence: TGTGCCAGCACCCCACTCGGTGGTGAGCAGTTCTTC. Protein product: CASTPLGGEQFF.

The chain couples TRBV7-2 to TRBJ2-3, with D possibly being TRBD2 (6 bases). In germline, CDR1 is SGHTA, CDR2 FQGNSA. V was clipped by 5 bases and J by 4 bases, with 13 bases between them. CDR3 length equals 14 residues. This CDR3 reads CASSRVGGADTQYF. The CDR3, as DNA: TGTGCCAGCAGCCGCGTCGGGGGAGCAGATACGCAGTATTTT.

This clone was picked up one time. The V call is TRBV13, the J call TRBJ2-4, with TRBD2 identical over 8 bases. J gave up 8 bases and V 5 bases, and 8 bases lay outside the gene matches. The germline gives CDR1 PRHDT, CDR2 FYEKMQ (reference sequence). This CDR3 contains 14 residues. CDR3 sequence reads: CASSDRAAGDIQYF. CDR3 in DNA: TGTGCCAGCAGCGACCGGGCAGCGGGGGACATTCAGTACTTC. Based on the CDR3 plus reference TRBV13 and TRBJ2-4, the full variable domain is AAGVIQSPRHLIKEKRETATLKCYPIPRHDTVYWYQQGPGQDPQFLISFYEKMQSDKGSIPDRFSAQQFSDYHSELNMSSLELGDSALYFCASSDRAAGDIQYFGAGTRLSVL.

This rearrangement joins TRBV29-1 to TRBJ2-3; possibly TRBD2 for D (5 bases). From germline, CDR1 is SQVTM and CDR2 ANQGSEA. V was cut by 4 bases and J by 0 bases, with 11 bases left in between. This CDR3 region has 14 residues. CDR3 sequence: CSVVGGLSTDTQYF. For the CDR3, the DNA is TGCAGCGTTGTAGGAGGATTAAGCACAGATACGCAGTATTTT.

The gene calls are TRBV27 and TRBJ2-1; D is ambiguous. The CDR3 length is 13 residues. Trimming took off 10 bases at V and 9 bases at J, with 19 bases between the two ends. Per germline, CDR1 MNHEY and CDR2 SMNVEV (reference sequence). CDR3 amino acids: CATSPRTFGEQFF. CDR3 bases: TGTGCCACCTCACCCCGCACATTCGGTGAGCAGTTCTTC.

The chain recombines TRBV7-6 with TRBJ2-7; D is possibly TRBD1 (7 bases). The CDR3 contains 14 residues. V gave up 5 bases and J gave up 2 bases, with 13 bases separating them. CDR1 and CDR2 from the germline V gene are SGHVS and FNYEAQ. The CDR3 DNA reads as TGTGCCAGCAGCGCGGGACAGTGGGCCTACGAGCAGTACTTC. Translation: CASSAGQWAYEQYF.

The chain uses TRBV13 and TRBJ1-4; D is perhaps TRBD1 (6 bases). Germline V lookup: CDR1 PRHDT, CDR2 FYEKMQ (reference sequence). The CDR3 extends over 14 amino acids. V shed 5 bases and J shed 7 bases, with 14 bases lying between them. The CDR3 DNA reads as TGTGCCAGCAGCGCAAAACTAGGGGGTGAAAAACTGTTTTTT. Its translation: CASSAKLGGEKLFF.

The chain combines TRBV5-6 with TRBJ2-7, with D possibly being TRBD1 (6 bases). The germline V gene encodes CDR1 SGHDT and CDR2 YYEEEE. The ends were cut back, 4 bases at V and 0 bases at J, with 17 bases in the middle. The CDR3 is made up of 16 amino acids. The CDR3 loop reads CASSPTVTGISYEQYF. The CDR3 nucleotides are TGTGCCAGCAGCCCGACAGTCACAGGGATCTCCTACGAGCAGTACTTC.

For the CDR3, the DNA is TGTGCCAGCACCTATTGGGGCCTCACGGACACTGAAGCTTTCTTT. As protein: CASTYWGLTDTEAFF. The chain couples TRBV2 to TRBJ1-1; D may be TRBD1 (5 bases). CDR1 is SNHLY and CDR2 is FYNNEI in the germline V gene. Trimming left V 7 bases short and J 3 bases short, with 18 bases between. The CDR3 length is 15 residues.

As to this clone: The sample contains more than one DNA sequence encoding this CDR3. This rearrangement joins TRBV27 to TRBJ1-1; D gene ambiguous. Germline lookup yields CDR1 MNHEY and CDR2 SMNVEV (reference sequence). Trimming took off 2 bases at V and 0 bases at J, with 4 bases between the two ends. The CDR3 runs 13 residues. The CDR3 DNA is TGTGCCAGCAGTTTAACCGTGAACACTGAAGCTTTCTTT. Translated: CASSLTVNTEAFF.

The rearrangement joins TRBV7-6 to TRBJ2-1; D is perhaps TRBD2 (5 bases). This CDR3 contains 14 residues. From germline, CDR1 is SGHVS and CDR2 FNYEAQ. Trimming stripped 5 bases from V and 4 bases from J, with 12 bases between. The CDR3 bases are TGTGCCAGCAGCCCAGCGAGGGAGTACAATGAGCAGTTCTTC. Residues: CASSPAREYNEQFF.

The V and J genes are TRBV25-1 and TRBJ2-7; D not certain. This CDR3 is 11 amino acids long. V was trimmed by 0 bases and J by 7 bases, leaving 4 bases between them. CDR1 MGHDK and CDR2 SYGVNS come from the germline V gene. The CDR3 DNA sequence: TGTGCCAGCAGTGAATATATAGAGCAGTACTTC. This translates into CASSEYIEQYF.

The chain has TRBV5-6 and TRBJ2-7, with D unclear. The CDR3 covers 13 residues. V was cut by 0 bases and J by 7 bases, with 11 bases left in between. Germline V gene data show CDR1 as SGHDT and CDR2 as YYEEEE. CDR3 nucleotides: TGTGCCAGCAGCTTGGGAACAGTGGGGGAGCAGTACTTC. It codes for CASSLGTVGEQYF.

CDR3 nucleotide sequence: TGCGCCAGCAGCGGAGGGCTAGCGGGAGGATCCTCCTACAATGAGCAGTTCTTC. Amino acid sequence: CASSGGLAGGSSYNEQFF. This sequence joins TRBV5-1 and TRBJ2-1; 11 bases match TRBD2. The germline V gene encodes CDR1 SGHRS and CDR2 YFSETQ. This CDR3 has 18 residues. Trimming cost V 4 bases and J 0 bases; bases outside gene matches: 9.

The chain uses TRBV27 and TRBJ1-1; D is ambiguous. V lost 1 base, J lost 3 bases, and 6 bases lay in between. CDR1 and CDR2 from the germline V gene are MNHEY and SMNVEV (reference sequence). This CDR3 has 13 residues. CDR3 protein: CASSLFQDTEAFF. Written as DNA, the CDR3 is TGTGCCAGCAGTTTATTCCAGGACACTGAAGCTTTCTTT.

This chain connects TRBV2 to TRBJ2-1; no firm D call. Deletions cut 2 bases from V and 15 bases from J, with 14 bases between. Germline CDR1 reads SNHLY; CDR2 reads FYNNEI. The CDR3 has 12 residues. The CDR3 sequence: CASSELLQGSFF. The CDR3 nucleotides read TGTGCCAGCAGTGAACTCCTACAAGGTTCGTTCTTC.

This clone occurred once. The rearrangement joins TRBV5-4 to TRBJ1-2; perhaps TRBD1 as D (6 bases). V was trimmed by 2 bases and J by 8 bases, leaving 13 bases between them. The germline gives CDR1 SGHNT, CDR2 YYREEE (reference sequence). The CDR3 loop spans 13 amino acids. CDR3 bases: TGTGCCAGCAGCTTTGGCAGGGGAAACGGCTACACCTTC. Its translation: CASSFGRGNGYTF.